This passage covers 6 T cell receptor beta chains from one sample sequenced in a study of blood T cell repertoires in COVID-19. Clones were read by immunoSEQ multiplex PCR, and TCRdb kept only the in-frame ones, dropping some. The table shows tens of thousands of clones, with 83% occurring only once. The sequenced sample was peripheral blood. The receptors were sampled from a human donor in a cohort sampled during active COVID-19.

This chain joins TRBV9 and TRBJ1-1, with D hard to call. This CDR3 is built from 11 residues. Trimming removed 4 bases at V and 3 bases at J, with 4 bases between. The germline gives CDR1 SGDLS, CDR2 YYNGEE. This CDR3 is CASSSDTEAFF. Written as DNA, the CDR3 is TGTGCCAGCAGCTCAGACACTGAAGCTTTCTTT.

This clone was counted between two and nine times. V and J are TRBV19 and TRBJ2-7, with TRBD2 identical over 7 bases. Germline V gives CDR1 LNHDA, CDR2 SQIVND (reference sequence). The CDR3 covers 14 residues. The V gene end was trimmed by 4 bases and the J gene end by 3 bases; junction bases not matched to a gene: 6. CDR3 sequence: CASSKASGDYEQYF. CDR3 bases: TGTGCCAGTAGTAAGGCTAGCGGAGACTACGAGCAGTACTTC.

J is TRBJ2-1 and V is TRBV5-6, with D possibly matching TRBD2 (6 bases). The V gene's germline CDR1 is SGHDT and CDR2 YYEEEE. The length of the CDR3 is 17 residues. V was clipped by 2 bases and J by 3 bases, with 18 bases between them. CDR3 in amino acids: CASSFLTGTLDYNEQFF. CDR3 in DNA: TGTGCCAGCAGCTTTCTCACCGGGACTTTGGACTACAATGAGCAGTTCTTC.

The chain has TRBV28 and TRBJ1-6; 7 positions match TRBD1. This CDR3 has 14 residues. Germline lookup yields CDR1 MDHEN and CDR2 SYDVKM. Trimming cost V 6 bases and J 7 bases; bases outside gene matches: 6. The CDR3 spells CASSRGQENSPLHF. As DNA, the CDR3 is TGTGCCAGCAGCCGAGGACAGGAGAATTCACCCCTCCACTTT. Together with reference TRBV28 and TRBJ1-6, the CDR3 gives the full variable domain: DVKVTQSSRYLVKRTGEKVFLECVQDMDHENMFWYRQDPGLGLRLIYFSYDVKMKEKGDIPEGYSVSREKKERFSLILESASTNQTSMYLCASSRGQENSPLHFGNGTRLTVT.

The V and J genes are TRBV6-2 or TRBV6-3 and TRBJ2-3; 7 nucleotides agree with TRBD2. CDR1 and CDR2 (germline): MNHEY, SVGEGT. The length of the CDR3 is 16 residues. Trimming took 6 bases from V and 4 from J; bases not matched to a gene: 13. DNA of the CDR3: TGTGCCAGCAGCCAACTTTTATGGAGCGGGGCAGATACGCAGTATTTT. It specifies CASSQLLWSGADTQYF.

CDR3 coding DNA: TGTGCCAGCAGTCACAGTAGTGAAAAACTGTTTTTT. It codes for CASSHSSEKLFF. The J gene is TRBJ1-4, the V gene TRBV4-2; no clear D gene. This CDR3 spans 12 amino acids. Germline-derived CDR1 and CDR2 are LGHNA and YNFKEQ. Trimming removed 6 bases at V and 7 bases at J, with 9 bases between.